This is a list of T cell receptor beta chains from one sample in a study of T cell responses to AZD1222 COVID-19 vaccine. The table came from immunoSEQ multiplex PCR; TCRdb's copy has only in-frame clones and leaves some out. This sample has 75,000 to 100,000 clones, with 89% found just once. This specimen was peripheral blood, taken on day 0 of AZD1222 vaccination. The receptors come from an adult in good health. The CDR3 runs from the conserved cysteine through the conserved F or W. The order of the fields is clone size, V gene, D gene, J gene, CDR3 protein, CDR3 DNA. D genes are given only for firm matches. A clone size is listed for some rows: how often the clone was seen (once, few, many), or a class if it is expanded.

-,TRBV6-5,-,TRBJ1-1,CASRGRPMNTEAFF,TGTGCCAGCAGGGGACGTCCCATGAACACTGAAGCTTTCTTT
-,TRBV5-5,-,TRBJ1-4,CASSIGLRNEKLFF,TGTGCCAGCAGCATCGGGCTCCGTAATGAAAAACTGTTTTTT
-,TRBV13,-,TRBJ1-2,CASSLVLWVAWGYTF,TGTGCCAGCAGCTTAGTCTTATGGGTAGCATGGGGCTACACCTTC
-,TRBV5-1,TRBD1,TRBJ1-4,CASSLNTGAGEKLFF,TGCGCCAGCAGCCTAAATACAGGGGCAGGAGAAAAACTGTTTTTT
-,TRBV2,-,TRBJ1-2,CASSERYGYTF,TGTGCCAGCAGTGAGCGATATGGCTACACCTTC
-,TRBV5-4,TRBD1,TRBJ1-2,CASSGTGRGGYGYTF,TGTGCCAGCAGCGGGACAGGGCGCGGTGGCTATGGCTACACCTTC
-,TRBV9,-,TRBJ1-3,CASTQGSSGNTIYF,TGTGCCAGCACCCAGGGGAGCTCTGGAAACACCATATATTTT
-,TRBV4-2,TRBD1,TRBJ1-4,CASSPITGASNEKLFF,TGTGCCAGCAGCCCAATAACAGGGGCCTCTAATGAAAAACTGTTTTTT
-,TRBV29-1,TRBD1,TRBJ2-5,CSVGGQGETQYF,TGCAGCGTTGGGGGACAGGGGGAGACCCAGTACTTC
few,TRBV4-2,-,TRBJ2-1,CASSHTDGQYNEQFF,TGTGCCAGCAGCCATACCGACGGTCAATACAATGAGCAGTTCTTC
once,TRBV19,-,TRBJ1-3,CASRRRSSGNTIYF,TGTGCCAGTAGGAGACGGTCCTCTGGAAACACCATATATTTT
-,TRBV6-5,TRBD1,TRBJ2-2,CASSWGQGSTGELFF,TGTGCCAGCAGTTGGGGACAGGGCTCGACCGGGGAGCTGTTTTTT
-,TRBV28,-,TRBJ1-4,CASSLSSGDEKLFF,TGTGCCAGCAGTTTATCCTCAGGAGATGAAAAACTGTTTTTT
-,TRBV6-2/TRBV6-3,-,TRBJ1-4,CASSPRGQGPNTNEKLFF,TGTGCCAGCAGCCCTCGCGGGCAGGGTCCCAATACTAATGAAAAACTGTTTTTT
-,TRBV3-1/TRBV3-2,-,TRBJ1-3,CASSQDRGNTIYF,TGTGCCAGCAGCCAAGACAGGGGAAACACCATATATTTT
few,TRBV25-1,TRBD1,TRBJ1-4,CASSRDREIEKLFF,TGTGCCAGCAGCCGGGACAGGGAGATTGAAAAACTGTTTTTT
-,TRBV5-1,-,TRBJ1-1,CASSLTAVGGGTEAFF,TGCGCCAGCAGCTTGACGGCTGTGGGTGGGGGCACTGAAGCTTTCTTT
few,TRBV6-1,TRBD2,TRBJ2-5,CASSEFPAGASGETQYF,TGTGCCAGCAGTGAATTTCCAGCGGGGGCCAGCGGAGAGACCCAGTACTTC
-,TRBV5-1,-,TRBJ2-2,CASSYAERTANTGELFF,TGCGCCAGCAGCTACGCCGAGAGGACAGCGAACACCGGGGAGCTGTTTTTT
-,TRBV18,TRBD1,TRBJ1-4,CASSPPKTGGEKLFF,TGTGCCAGCTCACCACCAAAGACAGGGGGTGAAAAACTGTTTTTT
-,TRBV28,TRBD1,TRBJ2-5,CASSPDREGTQYF,TGTGCCAGCAGCCCCGACAGGGAAGGGACCCAGTACTTC
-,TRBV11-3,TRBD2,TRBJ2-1,CASSPPRTSGGGEQFF,TGTGCCAGCAGCCCGCCAAGGACTAGCGGGGGCGGTGAGCAGTTCTTC
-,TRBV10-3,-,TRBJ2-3,CAIRIQGPTDTQYF,TGTGCCATCAGGATCCAGGGGCCCACAGATACGCAGTATTTT
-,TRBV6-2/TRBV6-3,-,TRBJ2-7,CASSLKYEQYF,TGTGCCAGCAGCCTTAAATACGAGCAGTACTTC
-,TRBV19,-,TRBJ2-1,CASSPLGVAYNEQFF,TGTGCCAGTAGCCCCTTGGGGGTGGCCTACAATGAGCAGTTCTTC
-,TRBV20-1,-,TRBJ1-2,CSARDSYGYTF,TGCAGTGCTAGAGATAGTTATGGCTACACCTTC
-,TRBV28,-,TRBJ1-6,CASSTGDAVASLHF,TGTGCCAGTTCGACAGGCGACGCTGTGGCGTCCCTCCACTTT
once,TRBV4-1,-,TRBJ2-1,CASSQGLAGTYNEQFF,TGCGCCAGCAGCCAAGGTCTTGCGGGGACTTACAATGAGCAGTTCTTC
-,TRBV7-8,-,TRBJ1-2,CASSLIRTVRGYTF,TGTGCCAGCAGCTTAATTCGGACAGTCCGGGGCTACACCTTC
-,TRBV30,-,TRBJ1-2,CAWSVGVSNYGYTF,TGTGCCTGGAGTGTTGGGGTATCTAACTATGGCTACACCTTC
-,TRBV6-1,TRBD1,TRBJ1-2,CASSEFFTQGDGYTF,TGTGCCAGCAGTGAATTTTTTACACAGGGGGATGGCTACACCTTC
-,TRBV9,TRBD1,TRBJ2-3,CASSVTGAPTDTQYF,TGTGCCAGCAGCGTTACAGGGGCCCCCACAGATACGCAGTATTTT
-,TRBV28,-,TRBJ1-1,CASSLLGRGNTEAFF,TGTGCCAGCAGTTTATTGGGCAGGGGAAACACTGAAGCTTTCTTT
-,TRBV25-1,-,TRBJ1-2,CASSDGPGSYGYTF,TGTGCCAGCAGTGACGGGCCAGGGTCCTATGGCTACACCTTC
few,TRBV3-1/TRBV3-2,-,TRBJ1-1,CASSRNPQSTGAFF,TGTGCCAGCAGCCGGAACCCTCAGAGTACCGGGGCTTTCTTT
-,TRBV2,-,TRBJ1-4,CASRSGSTNEKLFF,TGTGCCAGCAGGTCGGGGTCAACTAATGAAAAACTGTTTTTT
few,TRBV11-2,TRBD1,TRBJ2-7,CARGQGSYEQYF,TGTGCCAGGGGACAGGGCTCCTACGAGCAGTACTTC
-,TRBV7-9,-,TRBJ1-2,CASSRGVGSNYGYTF,TGTGCCAGCAGCCGAGGGGTGGGGTCTAACTATGGCTACACCTTC
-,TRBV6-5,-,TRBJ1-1,CASSSGRSTEAFF,TGTGCCAGCAGTTCGGGACGTAGCACTGAAGCTTTCTTT
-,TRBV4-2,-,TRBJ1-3,CASSQEFGTYSGNTIYF,TGTGCCAGCAGCCAAGAATTTGGGACCTACTCTGGAAACACCATATATTTT
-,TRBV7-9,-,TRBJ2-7,CASSLPDGSYEQYF,TGTGCCAGCAGCCTACCGGACGGCTCCTACGAGCAGTACTTC
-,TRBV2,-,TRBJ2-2,CASKPSSNTGELFF,TGTGCCAGCAAGCCCTCGTCGAACACCGGGGAGCTGTTTTTT
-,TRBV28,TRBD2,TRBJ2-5,CASSLRLSSGGGGETQYF,TGTGCCAGCAGTTTGAGGCTAAGTAGCGGGGGTGGAGGGGAGACCCAGTACTTC
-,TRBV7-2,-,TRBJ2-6,CASSLGGSGANVLTF,TGTGCCAGCAGCTTAGGAGGCTCTGGGGCCAACGTCCTGACTTTC
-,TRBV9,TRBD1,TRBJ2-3,CASSVGGGTGPFTDTQYF,TGTGCCAGCAGCGTAGGGGGTGGGACAGGGCCTTTCACAGATACGCAGTATTTT
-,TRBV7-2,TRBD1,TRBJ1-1,CASSSDRVGEAFF,TGTGCCAGCAGCTCAGACAGGGTGGGTGAAGCTTTCTTT
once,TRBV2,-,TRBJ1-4,CASAVGGSNEKLFF,TGTGCCAGCGCCGTGGGGGGGTCTAATGAAAAACTGTTTTTT
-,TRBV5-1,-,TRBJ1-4,CASSLAGIGEKLFF,TGCGCCAGCAGCTTGGCAGGGATAGGAGAAAAACTGTTTTTT
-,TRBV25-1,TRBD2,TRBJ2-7,CASSEYNSGGSVYEQYF,TGTGCCAGCAGTGAATATAATAGCGGGGGGTCGGTCTACGAGCAGTACTTC
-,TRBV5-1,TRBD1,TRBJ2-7,CASSYWTGSGYEQYF,TGCGCCAGCAGCTATTGGACAGGTTCTGGCTACGAGCAGTACTTC